Listed below are T cell receptor beta chains from one sample, sequenced in a study of cytotoxic CD8 clonotypes in ibrutinib-treated CLL. Profiling relied on immunoSEQ multiplex PCR, and the TCRdb table lists in-frame clones only, not all of them. The table lists fewer than 300,000 clones, roughly four fifths of them singletons. The source was PBMCs, collected at disease progression, from a patient treated with ibrutinib. The receptors originated from a human donor with chronic lymphocytic leukemia. The CDR3 runs from the conserved cysteine through the conserved F or W. D genes are given only for firm matches. Expanded clones are given a class, and other clones once, few, many or no size at all.

>TRBD2|TRBV4-1|TRBJ2-1|.
TGCGCCAGCAGCCTATTTAGCGGGGGGGTTCACAATGAGCAGTTCTTC
CASSLFSGGVHNEQFF
>.|TRBV4-1|TRBJ2-7|.
TGCGCCAGCAGCCAAGAGGGGCAGGGTCTGAACTACGAGCAGTACTTC
CASSQEGQGLNYEQYF
>.|TRBV2|TRBJ2-5|few
TGTGCCAGCAGCCGTCAGCGGCAAGAGACCCAGTACTTC
CASSRQRQETQYF
>.|TRBV5-1|TRBJ2-3|.
TGCGCCAGCAGCTTGGTCGAGGAGCCCCTATGGGGCACAGATACGCAGTATTTT
CASSLVEEPLWGTDTQYF
>.|TRBV7-9|TRBJ2-7|.
TGTGCCAGCAGCTTAGAGTTGGGTTACGAGCAGTACTTC
CASSLELGYEQYF
>.|TRBV29-1|TRBJ2-7|.
TGCAGCGTTGAAGGGAGGGGAAGCCGAAACTCCTACGAGCAGTACTTC
CSVEGRGSRNSYEQYF
>.|TRBV19|TRBJ2-3|.
TGTGCCAGTAGTACCAACCCCGGGAGAGATACGCAGTATTTT
CASSTNPGRDTQYF
>TRBD1|TRBV5-6|TRBJ1-6|.
TGTGCCAGCAGCACGGACAGGGGGGTATATAATTCACCCCTCCACTTT
CASSTDRGVYNSPLHF
>TRBD1|TRBV6-5|TRBJ2-7|once
TGTGCCAGCAGGGGAGGGACAGGGGGCCCCTACGAGCAGTACTTC
CASRGGTGGPYEQYF
>TRBD2|TRBV6-6|TRBJ2-7|.
TGTGCCAGCGATACTAGCGCCACCTCGGGGGAGCAGTACTTC
CASDTSATSGEQYF
>.|TRBV2|TRBJ1-3|.
TGTGCCAGCAGGGAAAGCTCTGGAAACACCATATATTTT
CASRESSGNTIYF
>.|TRBV2|TRBJ2-3|.
TGTGCCAGCAGTCAGCGGCTAGCGTTGGATACGCAGTATTTT
CASSQRLALDTQYF
>.|TRBV19|TRBJ1-2|.
TGTGCCAGTAGTATTAATAGTCGAGGATTCTATGGCTACACCTTC
CASSINSRGFYGYTF
>TRBD2|TRBV9|TRBJ2-1|.
TGTGCCAGCAGCCTCGCGGGGAGCGGGGGGCCCTCCTACAATGAGCAGTTCTTC
CASSLAGSGGPSYNEQFF
>.|TRBV27|TRBJ2-1|.
TGTGCCAGCAGTTTCCACGGGCTAGCTCGGTCCTACAATGAGCAGTTCTTC
CASSFHGLARSYNEQFF
>TRBD1|TRBV6-5|TRBJ1-1|many
TGTGCCAGCAGCGACAGGGGACCGAACACTGAAGCTTTCTTT
CASSDRGPNTEAFF
>.|TRBV7-9|TRBJ2-5|.
TGTGCCAGCACCAATGATGGGACCCAGTACTTC
CASTNDGTQYF
>TRBD1|TRBV2|TRBJ2-7|few
TGTGCCAGCAGTGGCCGACAGGGAACTATCTCCTACGAGCAGTACTTC
CASSGRQGTISYEQYF
>.|TRBV9|TRBJ2-6|.
TGTGCCAGCAGCGTAGCTACCCTACTGTCTTCTGGGGCCAACGTCCTGACTTTC
CASSVATLLSSGANVLTF
>.|TRBV28|TRBJ2-5|.
TGTGCCAGCAGTTTATCGGCCCCATGGGGAGAGACCCAGTACTTC
CASSLSAPWGETQYF
>.|TRBV5-1|TRBJ2-5|.
TGCGCCAGTACCTTGGGTGTCCAGCTTCAAGAGACCCAGTACTTC
CASTLGVQLQETQYF
>TRBD1|TRBV7-2|TRBJ1-2|.
TGTGCCAGCAGCCCCAGGACAGGCTTGAACTATGGCTACACCTTC
CASSPRTGLNYGYTF
>.|TRBV5-4|TRBJ2-5|.
TGTGCCAGCAGCCCGGCCTGGGGAGGGGGTGAGACCCAGTACTTC
CASSPAWGGGETQYF
>.|TRBV7-8|TRBJ2-4|few
TGTGCCAGCAGCTTAGCGCGGTTCAAGGGCAACATTCAGTACTTC
CASSLARFKGNIQYF
>TRBD2|TRBV29-1|TRBJ2-7|.
TGCAGCGTTGAAGATCTTCGGGGAGGGCCTCCGTCCGAGCAGTACTTC
CSVEDLRGGPPSEQYF
>TRBD1|TRBV29-1|TRBJ1-1|.
TGCAGCGTTGAAGTTCTCCCGACAGGGGAAATGAACACTGAAGCTTTCTTT
CSVEVLPTGEMNTEAFF
>TRBD1|TRBV5-4|TRBJ2-5|.
TGTGCCAGCAGCCCCCCGGACAGGGGAGAGACCCAGTACTTC
CASSPPDRGETQYF
>TRBD1|TRBV4-1|TRBJ2-5|.
TGCGCCAGCAGCCAAGACGGCCCCGGGACAGTCCAAGAGACCCAGTACTTC
CASSQDGPGTVQETQYF
>.|TRBV5-1|TRBJ1-2|few
TGCGCCAGCAGGACGGGAAACTATGGCTACACCTTC
CASRTGNYGYTF
>TRBD1|TRBV7-2|TRBJ1-5|.
TGTGCCAGCAGTCGACAGGGCCCCGTGGAAGCCCAGCATTTT
CASSRQGPVEAQHF
>.|TRBV27|TRBJ2-7|.
TGTGCCAGCAGTTTTTGGGTGGGCAGGGGCGCGGGGTACGAGCAGTACTTC
CASSFWVGRGAGYEQYF
>.|TRBV7-3|TRBJ2-2|.
TGTGCCAGCAGCAAGGGACCGCTGCTGGGCGGGGAGCTGTTTTTT
CASSKGPLLGGELFF
>TRBD1|TRBV10-1|TRBJ2-7|.
TGCGCCAGCAGTGAGTCGACAGGGTCTAGCTACGAGCAGTACTTC
CASSESTGSSYEQYF
>TRBD2|TRBV5-4|TRBJ2-3|.
TGTGCCAGCAGCCGGGGACTAGCGGGGGCAGATACGCAGTATTTT
CASSRGLAGADTQYF
>TRBD1|TRBV19|TRBJ1-1|.
TGTGCCAGTAGTATAGGCAGGGGGCCGATGAACACTGAAGCTTTCTTT
CASSIGRGPMNTEAFF
>.|TRBV27|TRBJ1-4|.
TGTGCCAGCAGTGTTGACAGGTTAAACGAAAAACTGTTTTTT
CASSVDRLNEKLFF
>.|TRBV6-6|TRBJ2-2|.
TGTGCCAGCAGTTACTCCGGCGAGACCGGGGAGCTGTTTTTT
CASSYSGETGELFF
>.|TRBV28|TRBJ2-4|.
TGTGCCAGCAGCTTAGGGGGGAACATTCAGTACTTC
CASSLGGNIQYF
>TRBD2|TRBV7-2|TRBJ2-5|.
TGTGCCAGCAGCCTCCGACTAGCGGGGTTTCAAGAGACCCAGTACTTC
CASSLRLAGFQETQYF
>.|TRBV10-3|TRBJ2-3|.
TGTGCCATCAGAAACAGGGAGGATACGCAGTATTTT
CAIRNREDTQYF
>TRBD2|TRBV9|TRBJ2-1|few
TGTGTCAGCAGCCCCAGGAGTCTAGCGGGGGACAATGAGCAGTTCTTC
CVSSPRSLAGDNEQFF
>TRBD1|TRBV7-3|TRBJ2-7|once
TGTGCCAGCAGCTTAGATCAGGGGGTGGGCGAGCAGTACTTC
CASSLDQGVGEQYF
>.|TRBV6-1|TRBJ1-4|once
TGTGCCACTAGAACGTCACCCTCTGAAAAACTGTTTTTT
CATRTSPSEKLFF
>.|TRBV25-1|TRBJ2-1|.
TGTGCCAGCAGTGAATTTGCAGGTTCCTACAATGAGCAGTTCTTC
CASSEFAGSYNEQFF
>TRBD1|TRBV6-5|TRBJ1-5|.
TGTGCCAGCAGTTCGAGGCCGACAGGGAACAATCAGCCCCAGCATTTT
CASSSRPTGNNQPQHF
>.|TRBV6-1|TRBJ2-1|.
TGTGCCAGCAAAGGAGGGGATGAGCAGTTCTTC
CASKGGDEQFF
>TRBD2|TRBV7-9|TRBJ2-1|.
TGTGCCAGCAGCTTAGCGCGTTTGGGACTAGCGGGAGGCAATGAGCAGTTCTTC
CASSLARLGLAGGNEQFF